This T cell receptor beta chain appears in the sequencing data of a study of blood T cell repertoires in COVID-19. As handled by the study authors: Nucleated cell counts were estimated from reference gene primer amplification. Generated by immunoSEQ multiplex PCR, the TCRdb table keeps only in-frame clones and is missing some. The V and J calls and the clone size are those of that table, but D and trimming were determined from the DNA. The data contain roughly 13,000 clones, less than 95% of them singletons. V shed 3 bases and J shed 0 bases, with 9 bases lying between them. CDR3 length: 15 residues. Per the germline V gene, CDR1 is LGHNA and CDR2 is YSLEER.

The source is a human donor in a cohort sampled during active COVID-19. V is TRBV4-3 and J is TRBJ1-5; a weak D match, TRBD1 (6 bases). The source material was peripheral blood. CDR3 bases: TGCGCCAGCAGCCAGGTACAGGGTAGCAATCAGCCCCAGCATTTT. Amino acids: CASSQVQGSNQPQHF.